This T cell receptor (beta chain) was obtained from a study of shared clonotypes between healthy human individuals. 200 to 250 ng DNA, 25,000 to 35,000 T cell genomes, went into each sorted-subset replicate PCR. Sequenced by immunoSEQ multiplex PCR; TCRdb stores in-frame clones only, minus some. Counted here are roughly 2 million clones, around 95% occurring once; the ten biggest clones make up approximately 0.13%. Trimming shortened V by 3 bases and J by 3 bases, and 15 bases separated the two germline ends. The CDR3 covers 15 residues. Germline V gene data show CDR1 as LNHDA and CDR2 as SQIVND (reference sequence). Donors comprised only Caucasian adults living in Nashville, Tennessee. Study-wide findings and caveats: In a handful of donors, around 4.5% of naive CD4 clonotypes appeared in common. Collection of samples was limited to blood; tissue repertoires likely differ.

Remarks on this clone: Its antigen is currently unknown.

Sequenced: naive CD4+ T cells sorted from blood. Subset of the sample: CD45RA+ positively selected. The clonotype originates from a man aged 18-30 years in good health. This chain links TRBV19 with TRBJ2-7; D possibly corresponds to TRBD1 (5 bases). In nucleotides, the CDR3 is TGTGCCAGTAGTATCGGGCAGGGAAAGGGCTACGAGCAGTACTTC. Residues: CASSIGQGKGYEQYF.